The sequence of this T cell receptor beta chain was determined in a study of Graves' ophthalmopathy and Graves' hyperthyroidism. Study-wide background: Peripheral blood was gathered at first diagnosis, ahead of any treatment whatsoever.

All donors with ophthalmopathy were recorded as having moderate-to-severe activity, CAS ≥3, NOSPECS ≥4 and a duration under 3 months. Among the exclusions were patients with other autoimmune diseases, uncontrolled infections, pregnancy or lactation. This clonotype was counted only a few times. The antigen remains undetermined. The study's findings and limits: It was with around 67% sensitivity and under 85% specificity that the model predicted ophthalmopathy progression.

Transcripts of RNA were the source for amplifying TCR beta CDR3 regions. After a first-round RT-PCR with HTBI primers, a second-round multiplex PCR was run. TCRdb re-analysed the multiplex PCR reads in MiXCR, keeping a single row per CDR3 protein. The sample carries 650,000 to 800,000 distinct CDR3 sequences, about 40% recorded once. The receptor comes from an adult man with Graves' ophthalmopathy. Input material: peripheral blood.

DNA of the CDR3: TGTGCCAGCAGTTTTGGAGGAGCATTAACCCAGTACTTC. Residues: CASSFGGALTQYF. The chain is built from TRBV12-3 or TRBV12-4 and TRBJ2-5; weak D call: TRBD2 (5 bases). The length of the CDR3 is 13 residues. Trimming stripped 3 bases from V and 8 bases from J, with 13 bases between.